This TCR beta chain was profiled in a study of OX40 agonist ivuxolimab in advanced cancers. The overall study: Participants, 82.7% male, averaged roughly 60 years of age, ranging from about 23 to 80. Study-level findings and limits: At 0.1 to 3.0 mg/kg, clonal expansion of CD4+ and CD8+ blood T cells had occurred by week 6.

Assay used: immunoSEQ multiplex PCR; TCRdb lists only in-frame clones, some missing. The sample has about 100,000 clones, 90% seen once. The CDR3 is 14 residues long. Germline trimming cut 5 bases from V and 5 bases from J; bases unmatched to any gene: 7. CDR1 is SGHRS, CDR2 YFSETQ, per germline. The timepoints at which blood was sampled were baseline, cycle 4 day 1, and cycle 7 day 1. In regard to this clone: Its antigen is not identified.

This TCR was sampled from an adult with an advanced solid tumor such as melanoma, head and neck, liver or kidney cancer. The sequencing here drew on CD4+ or CD8+ T cells sorted from blood, taken in a trial of the OX40 agonist ivuxolimab. The rearrangement uses TRBV5-1 and TRBJ1-1, with 9 bases matching TRBD1. CDR3 amino acids: CASRLRTGVTEAFF. For the CDR3, the DNA is TGCGCCAGCAGGTTAAGGACAGGGGTTACTGAAGCTTTCTTT.